This TCR beta chain was captured in a study of T cell repertoires in cytomegalovirus infection. The wider study: From public TCR beta signatures came an indication of both CMV infection and matching HLA type.

CDR1 and CDR2 from the germline V gene are SGHRS and YFSETQ. The CDR3 is made up of 15 amino acids. Trimming cost V 2 bases and J 2 bases, with 13 bases left between them. MiXCR was run by TCRdb on the reads, yielding one entry per CDR3 protein. The sample lists hundreds of thousands of distinct CDR3 sequences; approximately 10% were seen once. The receptor was derived from a human donor in good health (CMV status not recorded). Some clones in this sample may be carry-over from other donors' samples. The chain carries TRBV5-1 and TRBJ2-5; D gene unclear. The sequencing sample was made of PBMCs. The CDR3 DNA sequence: TGCGCCAGCAGCTTCCAGACGGGCCTTCAAGAGACCCAGTACTTC. Its protein product is CASSFQTGLQETQYF.